This T cell receptor (beta chain) originates from a study of T cells in Graves' hyperthyroidism and ophthalmopathy (dated by TCRdb to between 2018 and 2021). Notes on the research overall: Peripheral blood was sampled at the time of initial diagnosis, prior to any treatment. To identify TCR V-J signatures that set the groups apart, the researchers used a discovery cohort of 100 patients, made up of 40 to 45 with Graves' ophthalmopathy and some 56 with stable Graves' hyperthyroidism. Whether ophthalmopathy could be predicted prospectively was tested in an independent validation cohort made up of 18 to 20 hyperthyroidism patients plus 17 patients who later progressed to ophthalmopathy. The 95 to 100 discovery patients were divided at random into training and test sets in a 7:3 ratio. The study also compared thyroid tissue and blood T-cell repertoires from about 6 Graves' hyperthyroidism patients. Once sampling was done, hyperthyroidism patients were given methimazole at a starting dose of 30 mg daily, whereas ophthalmopathy patients were given high-dose intravenous methylprednisolone. The paper reports TCR Vbeta CDR3 sequencing of roughly 140 peripheral blood samples: around 41 ophthalmopathy, roughly 80 hyperthyroidism and about 17 progressor patients. Results the study describes overall, beyond this receptor: In validation, the model predicted progression to ophthalmopathy with just under 71% sensitivity and 72% to 85% specificity, a median of approximately 6.5 months before onset. Most expanded thyroid clonotypes (frequency above 0.001) were also detected in blood, suggesting blood repertoires may reflect thyroid immune responses. No statistical method was used to set the sample size in advance, and investigators knew the group allocation. In cross-validation, a model built on a 13 V-J signature told ophthalmopathy apart from stable hyperthyroidism with under 90% sensitivity and about 81% specificity, and in testing the same model reached 80%/75%.

TCR beta CDR3 regions were amplified from RNA transcripts. The first round of RT-PCR for the TCR CDR3 was performed with the HTBI primer set and the Qiagen OneStep RT-PCR kit. Libraries were constructed in a second round of multiplex PCR, after which size selection and purification were carried out. The libraries were sequenced on an Illumina HiSeq2000 using paired-end 100 bp reads. From the authors' description of their analysis: SOAPnuke was used to process the raw data, with reads discarded if the reads contained adapters or uncalled bases, had a mean Phred below 15, or lacked an exact constant-primer or identifier match. High-quality paired reads were merged using COPE v1.2.5, and each unique nucleotide sequence was defined as a clonotype. Clonotypes were aligned to IMGT TRBV, TRBD and TRBJ reference segments using MiTCR v1.1. Analysis was restricted to V-J combinations with a frequency above 0.0001, which covered about 99% of repertoires. The TCS score was defined as F50 (clonal expansion) divided by E x V (chaos), with BLOSUM62-based TCRdist calculated between CDR3 peptides within each V-J. Welch's t-statistics and random forest reduced around 550 V-J features to roughly 13, which were used in a naive Bayes classifier (R e1071). TCRdb cleaned the public reads at Q25 with fastp, built clones with MiXCR and kept in-frame beta chains. Each entry merges the rows of one CDR3 protein and shows their most common DNA and genes. In this record, the V and J calls reflect TCRdb's handling and not the investigators' own analysis. This sample gives about 250,000 distinct CDR3 sequences in total; approximately 23% of them show up just once. The top ten clonotypes cover about 40% of the sample.

This clonotype was recorded at least ten times. Its antigen remains unidentified. The sample holds no much larger clone one base away, and base qualities are not on file. Ophthalmopathy patients had moderately to severely active disease, Clinical Activity Score of at least 3, NOSPECS grade of at least 4, and duration under 3 months. Any patient with an uncontrolled infection, another autoimmune disease, pregnancy or lactation was excluded. Diagnoses were based on clinical symptoms, serum thyroxine and TRAb, thyroid ultrasound and orbital computed tomography. PBMCs were isolated from 10 ml of fresh peripheral blood by Ficoll-Paque density gradient centrifugation. Total RNA was extracted with Trizol reagent, and quality was checked on an Agilent 2100 Bioanalyzer. There are 14 amino acids in the CDR3, from cysteine to phenylalanine inclusive. Left in the record is the CDR3 DNA by itself, 42 bases read in frame from the first base. The germline V gene supplies CDR1 SGDLS and CDR2 YYNGEE. Compared with germline, V lacks 6 bases and J lacks 5 bases; bases without a gene match: 6.

Sequenced: blood. The source of this sequence is a woman aged 35 to 49 with Graves' ophthalmopathy. The chain was built from TRBV9 and TRBJ2-5, and TRBD2 matches 11 of the central bases. The CDR3 amino acid sequence is: CASNPSGRRETQYF. The DNA is as follows: TGTGCCAGCAATCCTAGCGGGAGGCGCGAGACCCAGTACTTC.